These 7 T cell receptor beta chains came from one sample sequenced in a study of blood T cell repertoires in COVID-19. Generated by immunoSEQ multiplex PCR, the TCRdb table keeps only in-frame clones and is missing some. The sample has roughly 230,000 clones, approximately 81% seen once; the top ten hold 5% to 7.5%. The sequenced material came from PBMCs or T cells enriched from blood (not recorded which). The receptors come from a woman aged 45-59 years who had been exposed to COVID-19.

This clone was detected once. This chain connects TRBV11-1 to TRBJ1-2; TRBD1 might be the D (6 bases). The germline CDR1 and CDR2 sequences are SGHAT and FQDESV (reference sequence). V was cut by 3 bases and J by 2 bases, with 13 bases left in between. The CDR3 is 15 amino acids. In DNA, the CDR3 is TGTGCCAGCAGCTTTTTGGGGGCTCGCAACTATGGCTACACCTTC. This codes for CASSFLGARNYGYTF.

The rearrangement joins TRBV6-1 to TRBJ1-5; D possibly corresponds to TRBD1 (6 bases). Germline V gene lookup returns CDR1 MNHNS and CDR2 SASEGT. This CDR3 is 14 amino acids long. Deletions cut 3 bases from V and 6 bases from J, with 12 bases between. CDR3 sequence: CASSDRGNVQPQHF. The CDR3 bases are TGTGCCAGCAGTGACAGGGGAAATGTTCAGCCCCAGCATTTT.

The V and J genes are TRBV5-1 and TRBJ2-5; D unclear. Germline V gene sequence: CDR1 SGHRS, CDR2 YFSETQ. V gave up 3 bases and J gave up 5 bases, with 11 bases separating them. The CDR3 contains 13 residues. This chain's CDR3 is CASSSGFGETQYF. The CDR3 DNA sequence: TGCGCCAGCAGCTCCGGCTTCGGGGAGACCCAGTACTTC.

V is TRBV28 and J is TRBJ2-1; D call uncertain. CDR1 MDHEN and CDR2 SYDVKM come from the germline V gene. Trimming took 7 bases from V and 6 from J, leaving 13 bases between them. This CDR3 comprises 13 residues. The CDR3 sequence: CASKAPDINEQFF. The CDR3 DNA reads TGTGCCAGCAAGGCCCCCGACATCAATGAGCAGTTCTTC.

This chain's CDR3 is CASSSWTEEETQYF. CDR3 DNA sequence: TGTGCCAGCAGCTCCTGGACAGAAGAAGAGACCCAGTACTTC. The chain combines TRBV7-9 with TRBJ2-5, with a weak D call TRBD1 (6 bases). This CDR3 is 14 amino acids long. The V gene lost 4 bases and the J gene lost 3 bases, with 12 bases spanning the gap. Per the germline V gene, CDR1 is SEHNR and CDR2 is FQNEAQ (reference sequence).

For the CDR3, the DNA is TGTGCCAGCAGCTGGGGACAGACCCTCAACGTCCTGACTTTC. It translates to CASSWGQTLNVLTF. This chain connects TRBV7-2 to TRBJ2-6; 7 bases agree with TRBD1. From germline, CDR1 is SGHTA and CDR2 FQGNSA. This CDR3 is 14 amino acids long. The V gene end was trimmed by 4 bases and the J gene end by 9 bases; junction bases not matched to a gene: 6.

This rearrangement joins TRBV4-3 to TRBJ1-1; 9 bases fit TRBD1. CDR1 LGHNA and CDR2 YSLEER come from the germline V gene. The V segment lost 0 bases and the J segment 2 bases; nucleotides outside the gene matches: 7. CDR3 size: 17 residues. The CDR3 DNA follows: TGCGCCAGCAGCCAAGATATGAAGGGACAGGGAAACACTGAAGCTTTCTTT. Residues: CASSQDMKGQGNTEAFF.